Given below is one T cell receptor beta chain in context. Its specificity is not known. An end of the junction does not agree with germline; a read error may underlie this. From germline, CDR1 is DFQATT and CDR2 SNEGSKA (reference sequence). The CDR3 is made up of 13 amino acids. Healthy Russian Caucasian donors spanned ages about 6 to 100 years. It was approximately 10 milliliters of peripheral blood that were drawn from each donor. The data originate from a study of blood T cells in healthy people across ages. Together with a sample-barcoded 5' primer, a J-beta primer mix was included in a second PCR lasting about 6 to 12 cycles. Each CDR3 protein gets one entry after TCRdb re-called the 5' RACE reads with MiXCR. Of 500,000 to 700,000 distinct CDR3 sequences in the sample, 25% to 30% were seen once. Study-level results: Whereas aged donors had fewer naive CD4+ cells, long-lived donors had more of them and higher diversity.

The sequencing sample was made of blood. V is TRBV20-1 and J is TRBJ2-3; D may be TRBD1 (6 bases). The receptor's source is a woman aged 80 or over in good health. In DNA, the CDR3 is TGCATTGCTAGAAGGTTAGGGAAGGGGGAGCAGTATTTT. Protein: CIARRLGKGEQYF.